Listed here is a single T cell receptor (beta chain). What antigen it recognizes has not been identified. Per-base quality was not reported, and no clone a single base away is much larger than it. The library was prepared using the immunoSEQ multiplex PCR assay. For most patients, genomic DNA was isolated with the Qiagen DNeasy Blood and Tissue Kit and shipped frozen to Adaptive Biotechnologies for TCR sequencing. Adaptive Biotechnologies carried out high-throughput TCR-beta CDR3 sequencing of genomic DNA for most patients. The authors' pipeline ran thus. Adaptive's ImmunoSEQ software was the source of the TCR sequencing data for about 20 patients, while a few other patients were processed with MiXCR and VDJtools. To correct CD4 versus CD8 sorting errors, any sequence found in both subsets at a frequency ratio below 5:1 was removed. Because the origin of CDR3 nucleotide sequences shared between donor and recipient could not be assigned, those sequences were removed. At least 2-fold expansion over unstimulated cells and a minimum CFSE-low frequency of 0.002% (template counts) or 0.001% (read counts) were required for clones to be classified as alloreactive. Clones were considered mappable if detected in sequenced pre-transplant spleen, lymph node, or MLR CFSE-low populations of the donor or recipient. Cumulative frequency of alloreactive clones was calculated as a percentage of all sequences weighted by copy number. The immuneACCESS repertoire file appears here via TCRdb, limited to in-frame rearrangements. These files lack a portion of the clones; in checked studies, under half of the deficit traces to unresolved V genes, and the cause of the others is not known. That table gives V, J and clone size, and the DNA gave D and trimming. Counted in this sample were around 45,000 clones; 80% to 95% of them appeared once. 2% to 2.5% of the sample is taken by the ten largest.

This sample is part of a study of graft-versus-host responses after intestinal transplantation (dated by TCRdb to about 2021). Regarding the study in general: The transplants that recipients got were multivisceral, liver-intestinal, or isolated intestinal. Anti-thymocyte globulin induction was given to all recipients, followed by maintenance tacrolimus and steroids for two to four years. Graft-versus-host and host-versus-graft alloreactive T cell clones were tracked in the graft, circulation and bone marrow after intestinal transplantation using bulk TCR-beta CDR3 sequencing. To identify alloreactive clones, pre-transplant mixed lymphocyte reaction products were sequenced and then compared with unstimulated pre-transplant donor and recipient T cells. The cohort enrolled some 24 intestinal transplant recipients, one of whom was a retransplant, and a few patients without pretransplant specimens were excluded. Donor T cell macrochimerism was defined as a peak of at least 4% donor T cells among recipient peripheral blood mononuclear cells. Rather than being sequenced by the commercial service, samples from a few later patients were sequenced in-house on an Illumina MiSeq and processed with MiXCR. General study outcomes and caveats: Early after transplant, peak levels of circulating GvH clones were associated with declines in HvG clones. GvH clones were detected in recipient bone marrow, and some appeared earlier in ileal mucosa or blood, consistent with an intestinal mucosal origin. Conclusions were limited by the relatively low number and heterogeneity of intestinal transplant patients. In the allografts of patients with donor T cell macrochimerism, GvH to HvG T cell clonal ratios were high.

What the time point label conveys for this sample: cells obtained before transplantation from donor or recipient. CD3+CD4+ and CD3+CD8+ populations were FACS-sorted from unstimulated pre-transplant donor and recipient cells taken from spleen or lymph nodes. The receptor comes from a human donor who was the organ donor for an intestinal transplant. The sequenced sample was unstimulated CD4+ T cells sorted from spleen or lymph node cells, obtained before transplant.

DNA sequence: TGTGCCATTAAATCGGGACAGGGGGCTGGAAAAGTGTTCACTGAAGCTTTCTTT. The encoded protein is CAIKSGQGAGKVFTEAFF. The V and J segments used are TRBV10-3 and TRBJ1-1; 12 middle bases align to TRBD1. The CDR3 sequence holds 18 residues, the cysteine and phenylalanine included. Only the CDR3 DNA is retained, 54 bases long and in frame from the first base. Via the germline V gene, CDR1 is ENHRY and CDR2 SYGVKD. Compared with germline, V lacks 9 bases and J lacks 4 bases; bases without a gene match: 18.